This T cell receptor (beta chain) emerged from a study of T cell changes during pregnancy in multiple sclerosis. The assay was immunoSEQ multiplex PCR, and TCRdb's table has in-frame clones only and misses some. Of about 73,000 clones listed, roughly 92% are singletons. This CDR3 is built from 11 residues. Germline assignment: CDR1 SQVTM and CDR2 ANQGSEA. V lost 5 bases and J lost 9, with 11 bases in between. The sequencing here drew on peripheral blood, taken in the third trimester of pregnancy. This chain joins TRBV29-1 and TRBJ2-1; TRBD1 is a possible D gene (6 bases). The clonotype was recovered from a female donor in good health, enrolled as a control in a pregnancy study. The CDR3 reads CSVSGAGEQFF. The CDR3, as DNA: TGCAGCGTTTCAGGGGCTGGTGAGCAGTTCTTC.